The 17 T cell receptor beta chains given below trace back to one sample, sequenced in a study of CD8 T cells in ankylosing spondylitis. Findings and limits, study-wide: Fewer than ten highly homologous variants made up a TCR beta motif that seemed to typify ankylosing spondylitis blood.

The antigens for these receptors are not known. Using its own MiXCR run on the 5' RACE reads, TCRdb lists one record per CDR3 protein. Among under 950,000 distinct CDR3 sequences listed, around 19% were seen once. Sequenced: blood, either unsorted or a sorted T cell fraction (not recorded which). These receptor sequences come from a male donor with ankylosing spondylitis.

This clonotype was recorded at least ten times. The V and J genes are TRBV12-3 or TRBV12-4 and TRBJ2-6; 7 bases map to TRBD1. The CDR3 has 17 residues. The junction had 9 bases not matched to a gene; V was cut back by 6 bases and J by 1 base. The CDR3 here is CASSPNAGGSGANVLTF. CDR3 nucleotide sequence: TGTGCCAGCAGCCCCAATGCAGGGGGATCTGGGGCCAACGTCCTGACTTTC.

There are a few counts of this clonotype. The J gene is TRBJ1-5, the V gene TRBV5-1; possible D gene TRBD1, 5 bases. Germline loops: CDR1 SGHRS, CDR2 YFSETQ. V gave up 0 bases and J gave up 7 bases, with 11 bases separating them. The CDR3 extends over 14 amino acids. The CDR3 DNA sequence: TGCGCCAGCAGCTTGGGCGGGACCCCCCAGCCCCAGCATTTT. This codes for CASSLGGTPQPQHF.

The chain links TRBV20-1 to TRBJ2-1; TRBD2 aligns across 12 bases. CDR1 and CDR2 (germline): DFQATT, SNEGSKA (reference sequence). The CDR3 sequence is 16 residues long. The V gene end was trimmed by 2 bases and the J gene end by 0 bases; junction bases not matched to a gene: 2. CDR3 sequence: CSARRLAGVSYNEQFF. Here the CDR3 DNA reads TGCAGTGCTAGACGACTAGCGGGAGTCTCCTACAATGAGCAGTTCTTC.

The chain couples TRBV6-1 to TRBJ1-3; D unclear. Germline CDR1 is MNHNS and CDR2 is SASEGT. CDR3 length equals 15 residues. The germline V and J ends were trimmed by 6 bases and 2 bases, with 14 bases remaining between them. CDR3 residues: CASSLGEMAGNTIYF. CDR3 nucleotides: TGTGCCAGCAGCCTCGGGGAAATGGCTGGAAACACCATATATTTT.

V is TRBV2 and J is TRBJ2-5, with 10 bases fitting TRBD2. Germline CDR1 is SNHLY and CDR2 is FYNNEI. The length of the CDR3 is 15 residues. The trim removed 4 bases at V and 3 bases at J, leaving 5 bases unmatched. The CDR3 spells CASSGASGSKETQYF. CDR3 DNA: TGTGCCAGCAGTGGGGCTAGCGGGAGTAAAGAGACCCAGTACTTC. Full variable domain (rest looked up from reference TRBV2 and TRBJ2-5): EPEVTQTPSHQVTQMGQEVILRCVPISNHLYFYWYRQILGQKVEFLVSFYNNEISEKSEIFDDQFSVERPDGSNFTLKIRSTKLEDSAMYFCASSGASGSKETQYFGPGTRLLVL.

The chain has TRBV29-1 and TRBJ2-2; 8 bases align to TRBD1. There are 13 residues in the CDR3. The germline gives CDR1 SQVTM, CDR2 ANQGSEA. J lost 7 bases, V lost 2 bases, and 3 bases had no gene match. CDR3 residues: CSVEQGAVGELFF. DNA for the CDR3: TGCAGCGTTGAACAGGGGGCAGTCGGGGAGCTGTTTTTT.

This chain joins TRBV7-3 and TRBJ2-3, with 8 bases identical to TRBD2. The CDR3 extends over 18 amino acids. The V and J ends lost 1 base and 1 base, in that order; junction bases with no gene match: 10. The germline CDR1 and CDR2 sequences are SGHTA and FQGTGA. CDR3 amino acids: CASSLIAGAAGGTDTQYF. The CDR3 DNA is TGTGCCAGCAGCTTAATAGCCGGAGCAGCGGGGGGCACAGATACGCAGTATTTT.

This clonotype turned up a few times. This chain connects TRBV14 to TRBJ2-3, with a tentative D call TRBD1 (5 bases). Trimming removed 10 bases at V and 0 bases at J, with 11 bases between. This CDR3 is 13 amino acids long. Germline values: CDR1 SGHDN, CDR2 FVKESK. CDR3 DNA: TGTGCCACCCGACAGAGAAGCACAGATACGCAGTATTTT. It specifies CATRQRSTDTQYF.

At least ten counts were recorded for this clonotype. The chain carries TRBV12-3 or TRBV12-4 and TRBJ2-3, with D possibly TRBD2 on 5 matching bases. The CDR3 runs to 16 residues. V was shortened by 6 bases and J by 1 base, with 17 bases between the two germline ends. In DNA form, the CDR3 reads TGTGCCAGCAGACCCCTCGGGCTAGCCGGCACAGATACGCAGTATTTT. Translating gives CASRPLGLAGTDTQYF.

The rearrangement links TRBV5-1 to TRBJ2-7; D call uncertain. The V gene lost 4 bases and the J gene lost 0 bases, with 17 bases spanning the gap. The germline V gene has CDR1 SGHRS and CDR2 YFSETQ. The CDR3 runs 16 residues. CDR3 residues: CASSPTPGRSSYEQYF. In nucleotides, the CDR3 is TGCGCCAGCAGCCCCACGCCCGGCCGGAGCTCCTACGAGCAGTACTTC.

The J gene is TRBJ2-4, the V gene TRBV12-3 or TRBV12-4; 9 bases align to TRBD1. V shed 5 bases and J 0 bases; nucleotides not matched to a gene: 17. This CDR3 region has 20 residues. CDR3 sequence: CASSLHDVGTGSLAKNIQYF. The CDR3 bases are TGTGCCAGCAGTCTTCACGATGTAGGGACAGGGTCGCTAGCCAAAAACATTCAGTACTTC.

This clonotype was seen only once. The gene calls are TRBV6-1 and TRBJ2-1; 9 bases map to TRBD2. Looked up from germline, CDR1 is MNHNS and CDR2 is SASEGT. The V segment lost 10 bases and the J segment 13 bases; nucleotides outside the gene matches: 5. The CDR3 runs 10 residues. The CDR3 nucleotides read TGTGCCACCGCGGGGGGGCTTCAGTTCTTC. Translated: CATAGGLQFF.

This clonotype was counted a few times. The V and J genes are TRBV20-1 and TRBJ2-3; 9 bases map to TRBD2. Germline V gives CDR1 DFQATT, CDR2 SNEGSKA (reference sequence). V gave up 0 bases and J gave up 11 bases; unmatched junction bases: 12. The CDR3 has 15 amino acids. The CDR3 sequence is CSARDGLPSGVGQYF. The CDR3 coding sequence is TGCAGTGCTAGAGATGGCCTCCCTAGCGGGGTTGGGCAGTATTTT.

This clonotype was seen a handful of times. V gene TRBV4-1 combines with J gene TRBJ1-5; no firm D call. Germline CDR1 and CDR2: MGHRA and YSYEKL. This CDR3 has 13 amino acids. V was clipped by 1 base and J by 4 bases, with 5 bases between them. The CDR3 loop reads CASSQARNQPQHF. CDR3 DNA: TGCGCCAGCAGCCAAGCCAGAAATCAGCCCCAGCATTTT.

The genes are TRBV25-1 and TRBJ2-5; 8 bases match TRBD2. Per the germline V gene, CDR1 is MGHDK and CDR2 is SYGVNS. This CDR3 is 12 amino acids long. V shed 6 bases, J shed 12 bases, and the junction held 9 bases outside the gene matches. CDR3 loop: CASSGRGAAEYF. The CDR3 region has the DNA TGTGCCAGCAGCGGGAGGGGAGCGGCGGAGTACTTC. Variable domain in full (rest from reference TRBV25-1 and TRBJ2-5): EADIYQTPRYLVIGTGKKITLECSQTMGHDKMYWYQQDPGMELHLIHYSYGVNSTEKGDLSSESTVSRIRTEHFPLTLESARPSHTSQYLCASSGRGAAEYFGPGTRLLVL.

The V call is TRBV7-2, the J call TRBJ1-5; the D gene is possibly TRBD1 (5 bases). Germline loops: CDR1 SGHTA, CDR2 FQGNSA. Trimming took 2 bases from V and 8 from J, leaving 13 bases between them. The CDR3 spans 14 residues. The CDR3 DNA sequence: TGTGCCAGCAGCTTAACTGCAGGGAGCAAGCCCCAGCATTTT. The encoded protein is CASSLTAGSKPQHF.

CDR3 in amino acids: CSVEEGTGESTDTQYF. Written as DNA, the CDR3 is TGCAGCGTTGAAGAGGGCACAGGGGAGAGCACAGATACGCAGTATTTT. This chain links TRBV29-1 with TRBJ2-3; TRBD1 aligns across 7 bases. This CDR3 has 16 amino acids. Germline CDR1 SQVTM, CDR2 ANQGSEA. Unmatched junction bases numbered 6, after V lost 0 bases and J lost 0 bases.